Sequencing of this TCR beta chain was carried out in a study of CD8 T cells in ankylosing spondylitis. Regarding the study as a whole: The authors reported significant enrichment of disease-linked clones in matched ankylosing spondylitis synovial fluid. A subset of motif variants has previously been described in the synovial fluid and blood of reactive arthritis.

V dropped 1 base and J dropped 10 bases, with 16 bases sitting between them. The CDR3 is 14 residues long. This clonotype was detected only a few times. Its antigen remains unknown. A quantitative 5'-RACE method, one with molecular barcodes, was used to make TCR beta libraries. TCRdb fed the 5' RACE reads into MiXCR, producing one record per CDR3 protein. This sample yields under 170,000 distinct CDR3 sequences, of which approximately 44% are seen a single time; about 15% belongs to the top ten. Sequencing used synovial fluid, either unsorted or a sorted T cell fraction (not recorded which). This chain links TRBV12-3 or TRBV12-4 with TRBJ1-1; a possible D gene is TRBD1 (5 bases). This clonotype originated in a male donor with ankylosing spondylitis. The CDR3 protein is CASSLDYQGTGAFF. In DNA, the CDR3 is TGTGCCAGCAGTTTAGATTACCAGGGTACCGGAGCTTTCTTT.